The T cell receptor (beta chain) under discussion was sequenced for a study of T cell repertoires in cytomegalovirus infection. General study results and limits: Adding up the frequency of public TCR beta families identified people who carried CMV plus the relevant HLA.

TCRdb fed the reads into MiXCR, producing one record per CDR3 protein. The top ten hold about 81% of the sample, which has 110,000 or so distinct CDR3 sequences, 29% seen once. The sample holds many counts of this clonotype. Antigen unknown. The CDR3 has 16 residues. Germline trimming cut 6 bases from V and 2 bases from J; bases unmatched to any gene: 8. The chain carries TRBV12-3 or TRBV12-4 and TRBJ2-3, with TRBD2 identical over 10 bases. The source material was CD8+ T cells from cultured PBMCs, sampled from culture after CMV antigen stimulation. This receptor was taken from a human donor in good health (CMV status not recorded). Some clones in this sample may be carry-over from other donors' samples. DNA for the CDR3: TGTGCCAGCAGGGAGCGGGGGGGCCTTGCCACAGATACGCAGTATTTT. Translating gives CASRERGGLATDTQYF.